The 10 T cell receptor beta chains listed next were all sequenced from one sample in a study of T cell repertoires in cytomegalovirus infection. TCRdb reprocessed the reads with MiXCR, giving one entry per CDR3 protein. The sample lists about 190,000 distinct CDR3 sequences, roughly 30% occurring once. Sequencing was performed on PBMCs. These receptors all come from a human donor in good health (CMV status not recorded). Some clones in this sample may be carry-over from other donors' samples.

This clonotype was observed a few times. V usage is TRBV6-5 and J usage is TRBJ1-2; tentative D call: TRBD1 (5 bases). The CDR3 totals 13 residues. CDR1 is MNHEY and CDR2 is SVGAGI in the germline V gene. The V gene lost 6 bases and the J gene lost 6 bases, with 14 bases spanning the gap. Here the CDR3 DNA reads TGTGCCAGCAGACGGGGACTCTGGGATGGCTACACCTTC. As protein: CASRRGLWDGYTF.

This clonotype was observed a handful of times. This chain connects TRBV7-2 to TRBJ1-1; 7 bases map to TRBD1. Germline V lookup: CDR1 SGHTA, CDR2 FQGNSA. This CDR3 is built from 16 residues. After removal of 4 bases from V and 1 base from J, the junction contained 9 bases not matched to a gene. CDR3 DNA: TGTGCCAGCAGCTCTTACAGGGGACGGGGGAACACTGAAGCTTTCTTT. This codes for CASSSYRGRGNTEAFF.

This sequence joins TRBV20-1 and TRBJ2-1; D is possibly TRBD2 (6 bases). The length of the CDR3 is 12 residues. V lost 8 bases and J 8 bases, leaving 16 bases between the germline ends. CDR1 and CDR2 from the germline V gene are DFQATT and SNEGSKA (reference sequence). CDR3 in amino acids: CSLTVSGDEQFF. In nucleotides, the CDR3 is TGCAGTTTAACCGTCTCGGGGGATGAGCAGTTCTTC.

This clonotype was counted at least ten times. The chain is built from TRBV7-2 and TRBJ1-4; D might be TRBD1 (6 bases). CDR1 is SGHTA, CDR2 FQGNSA, per germline. The CDR3 has 15 amino acids. Trimming left V 6 bases short and J 7 bases short, with 18 bases between. The CDR3 region has the DNA TGTGCCAGCAGTCAAAACAGGGAGAAAAGTGAAAAACTGTTTTTT. This sequence encodes CASSQNREKSEKLFF. Using reference TRBV7-2 and TRBJ1-4 for the parts outside the CDR3, the full variable domain is GAGVSQSPSNKVTEKGKDVELRCDPISGHTALYWYRQSLGQGLEFLIYFQGNSAPDKSGLPSDRFSAERTGGSVSTLTIQRTQQEDSAVYLCASSQNREKSEKLFFGSGTQLSVL.

This chain uses TRBV7-9 with TRBJ2-1; 9 bases align to TRBD1. The CDR3 loop spans 12 amino acids. The V and J ends lost 2 bases and 16 bases, in that order; junction bases with no gene match: 6. Germline CDR1 reads SEHNR; CDR2 reads FQNEAQ (reference sequence). The CDR3 is CASSLRSGQGFF. The CDR3 DNA reads TGTGCCAGCAGCTTACGGTCGGGACAGGGTTTCTTC. The full variable domain, its missing parts supplied by reference TRBV7-9 and TRBJ2-1, is DTGVSQNPRHKITKRGQNVTFRCDPISEHNRLYWYRQTLGQGPEFLTYFQNEAQLEKSRLLSDRFSAERPKGSFSTLEIQRTEQGDSAMYLCASSLRSGQGFFGPGTRLTVL.

This clonotype appeared a few times. The rearrangement links TRBV29-1 to TRBJ1-3; D not certain. Germline-derived CDR1 and CDR2 are SQVTM and ANQGSEA. V was shortened by 4 bases and J by 4 bases, with 8 bases between the two germline ends. The CDR3 is 12 amino acids. This CDR3 is CSVGYMGNTIYF. The CDR3 DNA reads as TGCAGCGTTGGCTATATGGGAAACACCATATATTTT.

As regards this clonotype: This may be a read error, as it is one base from a much larger clone. The chain is built from TRBV5-6 and TRBJ1-2, with 7 positions matching TRBD1. CDR1 is SGHDT and CDR2 is YYEEEE in the germline V gene. CDR3 size: 17 residues. J gave up 4 bases and V 4 bases, and 16 bases lay outside the gene matches. CDR3 sequence: CASSAGTEQIRTYGYTF. Written as DNA, the CDR3 is TGTGCCAGCAGCGCCGGGACAGAGCAGATCCGTACCTATGGCTACACCTTC.

This clonotype has ten or more counts. V is TRBV7-2 and J is TRBJ2-1, with unresolved D. This CDR3 region has 12 residues. V lost 5 bases and J 8 bases, leaving 10 bases between the germline ends. The germline V gene encodes CDR1 SGHTA and CDR2 FQGNSA. The CDR3 region has the DNA TGTGCCAGCAGCCCTCGCACCGATGAGCAGTTCTTC. Translation: CASSPRTDEQFF.

This clonotype was seen repeatedly, ten times or more. The CDR3 bases are TGTGCCAGCAGTTTAGGGCCGGGAGGCGGTGAGCAGTTCTTC. As protein: CASSLGPGGGEQFF. The chain recombines TRBV12-3 or TRBV12-4 with TRBJ2-1; 7 bases line up with TRBD2. The CDR3 sequence is 14 residues long. V lost 1 base to trimming and J lost 9 bases; unmatched junction nucleotides: 6.

The sample holds many counts of this clonotype. The rearrangement uses TRBV12-3 or TRBV12-4 and TRBJ1-2; possibly TRBD1 for D (5 bases). CDR3 size: 13 residues. Trimming removed 7 bases from V and 8 bases from J, with 17 bases in between. This CDR3 is CASTAFQGWGYTF. Written as DNA, the CDR3 is TGTGCCAGCACCGCGTTCCAGGGTTGGGGCTACACCTTC.